The 25 T cell receptor beta chains in this list originate from one sample, sequenced in a study of T cells in Graves' hyperthyroidism and ophthalmopathy. There were TCR beta CDR3 regions amplified from RNA transcripts. Researchers ran a first-round RT-PCR on the TCR CDR3 using the HTBI primer set. TCRdb ran MiXCR on the multiplex PCR reads and lists one entry per CDR3 protein. The table shows around 500,000 distinct CDR3 sequences, with 12% to 15% occurring only once. Sequenced material: blood. The receptors were sampled from a woman aged 40 to 50 with Graves' hyperthyroidism.

The chain recombines TRBV6-2 or TRBV6-3 with TRBJ1-2, with a possible D match to TRBD1 (5 bases). Trimming pared 8 bases from V and 6 bases from J, leaving 16 bases between. CDR3 length: 13 amino acids. In germline, CDR1 is MNHEY, CDR2 SVGEGT. For the CDR3, the DNA is TGTGCCAGCCGGGAATGGGGGGAGCATGGCTACACCTTC. Its protein is CASREWGEHGYTF.

DNA of the CDR3: TGTGCCAGCAGCTCGGGACAGAACCCTTACGAGCAGTACTTC. It yields the protein CASSSGQNPYEQYF. The rearrangement links TRBV7-9 to TRBJ2-7; TRBD1 aligns across 7 bases. CDR3 size: 14 residues. V shed 4 bases, J shed 4 bases, and the junction held 7 bases outside the gene matches. Germline V gene lookup returns CDR1 SEHNR and CDR2 FQNEAQ (reference sequence).

This clonotype was recorded many times. The genes are TRBV20-1 and TRBJ2-1; possible D gene TRBD2, 6 bases. Germline loops: CDR1 DFQATT, CDR2 SNEGSKA (reference sequence). Trimming took off 0 bases at V and 5 bases at J, with 11 bases between the two ends. CDR3 length: 14 amino acids. The DNA of the CDR3 is TGCAGTGCTAGAGAGGAGGTAGCGGACAATGAGCAGTTCTTC. Its translation is CSAREEVADNEQFF.

The sample holds many counts of this clonotype. The limits of the CDR3 on the DNA are not certain, so only TCRdb's listed CDR3 is given. The V and J genes are TRBV28 and TRBJ2-1; the D call TRBD2 from the table was never checked on the DNA. Ends included, the CDR3 has 19 residues. From germline, CDR1 is MDHEN and CDR2 SYDVKM. The CDR3 reads CASSSSTSGRTSSYNEQFF.

This clonotype has ten or more counts. The chain has TRBV6-2 or TRBV6-3 and TRBJ2-1; 10 nucleotides match TRBD1. The CDR3 is 18 amino acids. The junction had 16 bases not matched to a gene; V was cut back by 8 bases and J by 3 bases. From germline, CDR1 is MNHEY and CDR2 SVGEGT. This CDR3 reads CASSPAKVGTGVYNEQFF. The CDR3 DNA reads as TGTGCCAGCTCCCCCGCCAAGGTCGGGACAGGGGTCTACAATGAGCAGTTCTTC.

This clonotype was detected a few times. J is TRBJ2-3 and V is TRBV5-4, with 12 bases matching TRBD2. Germline-derived CDR1 and CDR2 are SGHNT and YYREEE (reference sequence). With V trimmed by 4 bases and J by 5 bases, 14 bases remained unmatched. The CDR3 is 18 residues long. The CDR3 coding sequence is TGTGCCAGCAGCCTCAAACTCCTAGCGGGAGGGCTTGTAGATACGCAGTATTTT. Translating it yields CASSLKLLAGGLVDTQYF.

This clonotype was recorded at least ten times. This chain uses TRBV5-8 with TRBJ2-3, with D perhaps TRBD2 (5 bases). There are 16 residues in the CDR3. Germline V CDR1 and CDR2: SGHTS, YDEGEE. Trimming took off 3 bases at V and 4 bases at J, with 18 bases between the two ends. The CDR3 nucleotides read TGTGCCAGCAGCTACCCTTTCGTGGGAGTCCCAGATACGCAGTATTTT. This codes for CASSYPFVGVPDTQYF.

This clonotype came up many times. V and J are TRBV5-1 and TRBJ2-3; 12 bases map to TRBD2. The V and J ends lost 1 base and 4 bases, in that order; junction bases with no gene match: 7. Per the germline V gene, CDR1 is SGHRS and CDR2 is YFSETQ. This CDR3 region has 17 residues. This CDR3 reads CASSLWLTSGSADTQYF. In nucleotides, the CDR3 is TGCGCCAGCAGCTTGTGGTTGACTAGCGGGAGTGCAGATACGCAGTATTTT.

The sample holds many counts of this clonotype. The chain has TRBV28 and TRBJ1-6, with no clear D. The CDR3 is made up of 14 amino acids. The V end lost 2 bases, the J end lost 5 bases, and 7 bases lay between the germline ends. Germline assignment: CDR1 MDHEN and CDR2 SYDVKM. The CDR3 nucleotides are TGTGCCAGCAGTTTACACAGTAATAATTCACCCCTCCACTTT. Protein sequence: CASSLHSNNSPLHF.

This clonotype was detected many times. The V gene is TRBV12-3 or TRBV12-4, the J gene TRBJ2-3; 7 bases are a match to TRBD1. J was trimmed by 4 bases and V by 4 bases; bases with no gene match: 5. This CDR3 is built from 14 residues. The DNA for the CDR3 is TGTGCCAGCAGTTGGGACGGGACAGCAGATACGCAGTATTTT. It specifies CASSWDGTADTQYF.

On this clonotype: A read error is possible here, since a much larger clone lies one base away. The genes are TRBV20-1 and TRBJ2-1; D is possibly TRBD2 (5 bases). The CDR3 totals 16 residues. Germline CDR1 DFQATT, CDR2 SNEGSKA (reference sequence). CDR3 nucleotide sequence: TGCAGTGCTAGATCTAGCCCCAATTTAGGCTACAATGAGCAGCTCTTC. Its translation: CSARSSPNLGYNEQLF.

J is TRBJ1-1 and V is TRBV30; possibly TRBD1 for D (5 bases). Germline values: CDR1 GTSNPN, CDR2 SVGIG (reference sequence). This CDR3 region has 13 residues. The ends were cut back, 2 bases at V and 5 bases at J, with 12 bases in the middle. The DNA of the CDR3 is TGTGCCTGGAGTACACTCGGGGCGACTGAAGCTTTCTTT. Protein: CAWSTLGATEAFF.

The rearrangement joins TRBV7-3 to TRBJ2-1, with a tentative D call TRBD1 (5 bases). This CDR3 comprises 15 residues. Germline loops: CDR1 SGHTA, CDR2 FQGTGA. The V end lost 2 bases, the J end lost 0 bases, and 8 bases lay between the germline ends. The CDR3 is CASSLDSDSYNEQFF. The CDR3 region has the DNA TGTGCCAGCAGCTTAGACAGTGACTCCTACAATGAGCAGTTCTTC. The variable domain in full, completed from reference TRBV7-3 and TRBJ2-1, reads GAGVSQTPSNKVTEKGKYVELRCDPISGHTALYWYRQSLGQGPEFLIYFQGTGAADDSGLPNDRFFAVRPEGSVSTLKIQRTERGDSAVYLCASSLDSDSYNEQFFGPGTRLTVL.

This clonotype was counted only a few times. The chain is built from TRBV7-9 and TRBJ2-3, with D perhaps TRBD2 (6 bases). V was cut by 4 bases and J by 2 bases, with 19 bases left in between. CDR3 size: 17 residues. Germline V gives CDR1 SEHNR, CDR2 FQNEAQ (reference sequence). The CDR3 nucleotides read TGTGCCAGCAGCTACGGCTTAACCTGGCGGGACACAGATACGCAGTATTTT. The encoded protein is CASSYGLTWRDTDTQYF.

Ten or more counts support this clonotype. The chain employs TRBV28 and TRBJ1-1, with D maybe TRBD1 (5 bases). This CDR3 comprises 13 residues. Germline V gene data show CDR1 as MDHEN and CDR2 as SYDVKM. With 6 bases removed from V and 0 bases from J, the gap between germline ends came to 8 bases. CDR3 sequence: CASRGGLNTEAFF. The DNA for the CDR3 is TGTGCCAGCAGGGGGGGGTTGAACACTGAAGCTTTCTTT.

The chain links TRBV19 to TRBJ1-5; D not resolved. The length of the CDR3 is 16 residues. Germline CDR1 LNHDA, CDR2 SQIVND (reference sequence). Trimming removed 3 bases at V and 1 base at J, with 13 bases between. CDR3 in DNA: TGTGCCAGTAGTATTTCCTCCGTACAGAGCAATCAGCCCCAGCATTTT. This translates into CASSISSVQSNQPQHF.

This clonotype was counted between two and nine times. This chain links TRBV5-1 with TRBJ2-3, with TRBD2 matching over 8 bases. The junction had 7 bases not matched to a gene; V was cut back by 4 bases and J by 6 bases. This CDR3 has 14 residues. Germline values: CDR1 SGHRS, CDR2 YFSETQ. The CDR3, as DNA: TGCGCCAGCAGCCGGGAGGGTTATCGGGATACGCAGTATTTT. It specifies CASSREGYRDTQYF.

About this clonotype: The germline gene is not matched at one end of the junction; a read error may be the cause. The chain links TRBV6-1 to TRBJ2-6; 7 bases fit TRBD2. The CDR3 runs 15 residues. Germline-derived CDR1 and CDR2 are MNHNS and SASEGT. The CDR3 loop reads CAGSVAGAGANVLTF. CDR3 in DNA: TGTGCCGGCAGCGTGGCGGGAGCTGGGGCCAACGTCCTGACTTTC.

As to this clonotype: A junction end diverges from the germline sequence, so it may reflect a read error. The gene calls are TRBV5-1 and TRBJ1-1, with 7 positions matching TRBD1. The germline CDR1 and CDR2 sequences are SGHRS and YFSETQ. The CDR3 contains 12 residues. In nucleotides, the CDR3 is TGTGCCAGCAGCCACTCTACAGGGGTAGCTTTCTTT. This encodes CASSHSTGVAFF.

This clonotype was seen a handful of times. The chain couples TRBV28 to TRBJ2-2, with a weak D call TRBD2 (5 bases). The CDR3 totals 13 residues. V lost 8 bases and J 6 bases, leaving 13 bases between the germline ends. Germline CDR1 reads MDHEN; CDR2 reads SYDVKM. CDR3 residues: CASSSRRAGELFF. CDR3 sequence (DNA): TGTGCCAGCTCCTCGCGGCGGGCCGGGGAGCTGTTTTTT.

This clonotype was observed a few times. The chain joins TRBV19 to TRBJ2-1; perhaps TRBD1 as D (6 bases). The CDR3 runs to 14 residues. Germline V gene lookup returns CDR1 LNHDA and CDR2 SQIVND (reference sequence). Trimming removed 10 bases from V and 5 bases from J, with 18 bases in between. This CDR3 is CATRGQGINNEQFF. The CDR3 DNA reads TGTGCCACCCGAGGGCAGGGGATCAACAATGAGCAGTTCTTC.

This clonotype occurred many times. The chain carries TRBV12-3 or TRBV12-4 and TRBJ2-3, with 8 bases matching TRBD1. The trim removed 6 bases at V and 1 base at J, leaving 3 bases unmatched. The CDR3 sequence is 14 residues long. The CDR3 spells CASRSGQGTDTQYF. The CDR3, as DNA: TGTGCCAGCAGATCGGGACAGGGCACAGATACGCAGTATTTT.

The V and J genes are TRBV5-4 and TRBJ2-7, with D perhaps TRBD2 (6 bases). Germline values: CDR1 SGHNT, CDR2 YYREEE (reference sequence). V was pared by 0 bases and J by 7 bases, with 14 bases between. The CDR3 is made up of 14 amino acids. This chain's CDR3 is CASSLAGEGREQYF. The CDR3 nucleotides read TGTGCCAGCAGCTTGGCGGGAGAGGGCCGGGAGCAGTACTTC.

The CDR3 coding sequence is TGTGCCATCAGTGAGTCTGAGGGCTGGGCTAACTATGGCTACACCTTC. Amino acids: CAISESEGWANYGYTF. The genes are TRBV10-3 and TRBJ1-2; D gene ambiguous. Germline loops: CDR1 ENHRY, CDR2 SYGVKD. The V end lost 0 bases, the J end lost 0 bases, and 11 bases lay between the germline ends. The CDR3 length is 16 residues.

In regard to this clonotype: One base away lies a much larger clone, so this may be a sequencing read error. V is TRBV7-2 and J is TRBJ2-3, with D perhaps TRBD1 (6 bases). Germline CDR1 and CDR2: SGHTA and FQGNSA. The CDR3 spans 15 residues. The CDR3 bases are TGTGCCAGCAGCTTACTTGCGGTGGGGGCAGATTCGCAGTATTTT. Amino acids: CASSLLAVGADSQYF.